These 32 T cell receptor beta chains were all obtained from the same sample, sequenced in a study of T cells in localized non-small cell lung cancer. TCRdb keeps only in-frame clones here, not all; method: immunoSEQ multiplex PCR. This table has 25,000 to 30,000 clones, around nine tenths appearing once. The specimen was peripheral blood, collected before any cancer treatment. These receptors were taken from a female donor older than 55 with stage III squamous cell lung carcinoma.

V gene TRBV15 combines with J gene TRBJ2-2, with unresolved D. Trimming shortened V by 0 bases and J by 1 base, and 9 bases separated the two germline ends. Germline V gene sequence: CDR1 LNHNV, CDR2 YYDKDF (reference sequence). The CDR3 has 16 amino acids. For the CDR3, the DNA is TGTGCCACCAGCAGAGAAGCACAGTTGAACACCGGGGAGCTGTTTTTT. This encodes CATSREAQLNTGELFF.

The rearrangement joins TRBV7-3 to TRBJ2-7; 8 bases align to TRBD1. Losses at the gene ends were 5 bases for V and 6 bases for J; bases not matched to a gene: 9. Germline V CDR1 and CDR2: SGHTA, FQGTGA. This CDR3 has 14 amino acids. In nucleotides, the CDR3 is TGTGCCAGCAGCCAAACAGGGGGAGACTCCGAGCAGTACTTC. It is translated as CASSQTGGDSEQYF.

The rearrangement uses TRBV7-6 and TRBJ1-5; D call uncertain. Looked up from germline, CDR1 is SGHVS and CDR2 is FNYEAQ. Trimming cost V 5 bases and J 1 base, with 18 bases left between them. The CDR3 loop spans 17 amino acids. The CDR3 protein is CASSPFSGGISNQPQHF. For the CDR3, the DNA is TGTGCCAGCAGCCCCTTCAGTGGCGGGATAAGCAATCAGCCCCAGCATTTT.

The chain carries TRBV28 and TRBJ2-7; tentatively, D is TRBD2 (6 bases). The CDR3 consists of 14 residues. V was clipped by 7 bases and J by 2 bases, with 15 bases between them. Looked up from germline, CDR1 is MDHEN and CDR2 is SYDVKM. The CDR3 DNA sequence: TGTGCCAGCACCCTAGCTGGGGGGACCTACGAGCAGTACTTC. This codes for CASTLAGGTYEQYF.

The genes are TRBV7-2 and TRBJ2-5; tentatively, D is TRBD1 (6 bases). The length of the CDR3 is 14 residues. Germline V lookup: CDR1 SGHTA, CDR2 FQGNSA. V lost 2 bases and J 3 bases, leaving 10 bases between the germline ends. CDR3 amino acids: CASSLWGPEETQYF. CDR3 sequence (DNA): TGTGCCAGCAGCTTATGGGGGCCCGAAGAGACCCAGTACTTC.

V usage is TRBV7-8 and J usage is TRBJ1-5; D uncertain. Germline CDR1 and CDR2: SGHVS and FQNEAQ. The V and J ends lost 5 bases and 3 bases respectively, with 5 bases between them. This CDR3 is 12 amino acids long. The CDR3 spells CASSPFNQPQHF. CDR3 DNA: TGTGCCAGCAGCCCCTTCAATCAGCCCCAGCATTTT.

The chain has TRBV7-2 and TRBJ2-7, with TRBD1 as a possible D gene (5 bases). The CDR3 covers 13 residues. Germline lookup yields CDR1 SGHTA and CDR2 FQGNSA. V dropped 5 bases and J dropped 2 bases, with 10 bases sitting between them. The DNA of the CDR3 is TGTGCCAGCAGCCCCAAGACAGCCTACGAGCAGTACTTC. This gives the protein CASSPKTAYEQYF.

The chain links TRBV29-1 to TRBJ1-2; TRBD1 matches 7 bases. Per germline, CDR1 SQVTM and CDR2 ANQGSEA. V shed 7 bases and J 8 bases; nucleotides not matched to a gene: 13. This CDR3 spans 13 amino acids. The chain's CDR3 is CSASKSQGGGYTF. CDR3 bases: TGCAGCGCTTCAAAGAGCCAGGGGGGCGGCTACACCTTC.

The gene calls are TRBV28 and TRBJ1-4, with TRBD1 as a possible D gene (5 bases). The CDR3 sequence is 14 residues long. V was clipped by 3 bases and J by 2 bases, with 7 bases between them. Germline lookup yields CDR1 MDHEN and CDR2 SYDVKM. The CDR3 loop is CASSFSGTNEKLFF. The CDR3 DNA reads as TGTGCCAGCAGTTTCTCAGGGACTAATGAAAAACTGTTTTTT. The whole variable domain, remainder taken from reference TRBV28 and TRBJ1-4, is DVKVTQSSRYLVKRTGEKVFLECVQDMDHENMFWYRQDPGLGLRLIYFSYDVKMKEKGDIPEGYSVSREKKERFSLILESASTNQTSMYLCASSFSGTNEKLFFGSGTQLSVL.

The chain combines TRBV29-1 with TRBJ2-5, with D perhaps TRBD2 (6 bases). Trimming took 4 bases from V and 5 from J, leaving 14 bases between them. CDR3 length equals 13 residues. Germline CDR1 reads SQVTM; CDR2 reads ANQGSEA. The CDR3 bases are TGCAGCGTTGGTAGGGGAGGAGGGGAGACCCAGTACTTC. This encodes CSVGRGGGETQYF.

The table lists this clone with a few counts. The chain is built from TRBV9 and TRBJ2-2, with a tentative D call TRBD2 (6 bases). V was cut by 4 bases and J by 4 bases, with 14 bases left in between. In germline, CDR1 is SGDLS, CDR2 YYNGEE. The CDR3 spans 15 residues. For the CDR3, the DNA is TGTGCCAGCAGCCCGGACACCGGGGGCACCGGGGAGCTGTTTTTT. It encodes CASSPDTGGTGELFF.

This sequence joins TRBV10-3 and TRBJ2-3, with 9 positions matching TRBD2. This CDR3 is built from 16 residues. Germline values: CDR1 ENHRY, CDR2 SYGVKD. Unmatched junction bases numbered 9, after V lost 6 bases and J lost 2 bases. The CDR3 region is CAISVSGGPITDTQYF. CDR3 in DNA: TGTGCCATCAGCGTAAGCGGGGGGCCCATCACAGATACGCAGTATTTT.

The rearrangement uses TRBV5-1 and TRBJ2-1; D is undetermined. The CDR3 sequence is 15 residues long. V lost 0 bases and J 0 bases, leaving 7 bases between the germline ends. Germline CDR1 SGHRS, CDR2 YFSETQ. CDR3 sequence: CASSLATSSYNEQFF. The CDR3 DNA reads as TGCGCCAGCAGCTTGGCAACGAGCTCCTACAATGAGCAGTTCTTC.

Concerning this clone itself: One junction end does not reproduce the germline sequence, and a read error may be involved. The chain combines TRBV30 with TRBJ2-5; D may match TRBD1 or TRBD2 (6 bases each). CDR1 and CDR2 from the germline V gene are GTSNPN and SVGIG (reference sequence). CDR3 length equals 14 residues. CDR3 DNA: TGTGCCCGGAGTGTTGGGGGGCTTGGGGAGACCCAGTACTTC. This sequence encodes CARSVGGLGETQYF.

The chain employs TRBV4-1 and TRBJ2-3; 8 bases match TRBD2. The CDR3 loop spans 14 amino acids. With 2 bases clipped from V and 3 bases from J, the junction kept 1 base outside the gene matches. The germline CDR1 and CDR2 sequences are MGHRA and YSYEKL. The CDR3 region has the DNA TGCGCCAGCAGCCAAATAGCGGGAACAGATACGCAGTATTTT. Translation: CASSQIAGTDTQYF.

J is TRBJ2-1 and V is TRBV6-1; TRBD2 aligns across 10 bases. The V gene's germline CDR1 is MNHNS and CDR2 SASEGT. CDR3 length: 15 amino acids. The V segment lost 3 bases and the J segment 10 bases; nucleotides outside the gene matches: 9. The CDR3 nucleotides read TGTGCCAGCAGTGATATGAGCGGGAGGGGGCCCGAGCAGTTCTTC. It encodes CASSDMSGRGPEQFF.

This chain's CDR3 is CASSYGTGNTGELFF. The CDR3 DNA is TGTGCCAGCTCATATGGGACAGGGAACACCGGGGAGCTGTTTTTT. This chain connects TRBV18 to TRBJ2-2, with TRBD1 matching over 8 bases. The CDR3 covers 15 residues. Germline-derived CDR1 and CDR2 are KGHSH and LQKENI. Trimming removed 5 bases from V and 1 base from J; junction bases left unmatched: 3.

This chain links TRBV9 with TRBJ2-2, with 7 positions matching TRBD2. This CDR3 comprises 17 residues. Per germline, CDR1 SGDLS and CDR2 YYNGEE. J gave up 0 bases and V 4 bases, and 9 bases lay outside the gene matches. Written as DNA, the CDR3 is TGTGCCAGCAGCTCTCGACTAGCTGGGGCGAACACCGGGGAGCTGTTTTTT. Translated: CASSSRLAGANTGELFF.

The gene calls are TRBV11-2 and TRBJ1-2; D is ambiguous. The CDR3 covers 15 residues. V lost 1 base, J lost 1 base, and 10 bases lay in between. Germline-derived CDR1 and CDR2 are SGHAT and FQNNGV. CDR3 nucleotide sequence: TGTGCCAGCAGCTTAGTGCCAGATTATAACTATGGCTACACCTTC. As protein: CASSLVPDYNYGYTF.

CDR3 nucleotide sequence: TGTGCCAGTAGTATAGTAGGCGACAGGGGCAATCAGCCCCAGCATTTT. Amino acid sequence: CASSIVGDRGNQPQHF. The V call is TRBV19, the J call TRBJ1-5, with 7 bases lining up with TRBD1. Per the germline V gene, CDR1 is LNHDA and CDR2 is SQIVND (reference sequence). Trimming at V came to 1 base and at J to 2 bases, leaving 5 bases not matched to a gene. The CDR3 length is 16 residues.

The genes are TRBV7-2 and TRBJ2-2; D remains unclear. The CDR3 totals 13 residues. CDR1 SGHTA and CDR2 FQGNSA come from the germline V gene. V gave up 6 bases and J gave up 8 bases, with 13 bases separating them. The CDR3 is CASSKTSIGELFF. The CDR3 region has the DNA TGTGCCAGCAGTAAGACCAGCATAGGGGAGCTGTTTTTT.

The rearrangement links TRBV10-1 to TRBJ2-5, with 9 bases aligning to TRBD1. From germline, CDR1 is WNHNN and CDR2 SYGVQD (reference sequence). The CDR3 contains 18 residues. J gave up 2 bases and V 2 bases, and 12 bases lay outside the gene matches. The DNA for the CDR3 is TGCGCCAGCAGTGAGACCGCCGGGACAGGGAAGGGGCAAGAGACCCAGTACTTC. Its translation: CASSETAGTGKGQETQYF.

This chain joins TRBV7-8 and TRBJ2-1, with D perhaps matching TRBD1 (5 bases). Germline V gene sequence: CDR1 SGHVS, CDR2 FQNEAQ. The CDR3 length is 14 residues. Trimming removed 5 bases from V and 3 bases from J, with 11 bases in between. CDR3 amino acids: CASSARQRYNEQFF. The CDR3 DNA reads TGTGCCAGCAGCGCGCGACAGCGCTACAATGAGCAGTTCTTC. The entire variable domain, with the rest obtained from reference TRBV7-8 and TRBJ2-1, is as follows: GAGVSQSPRYKVAKRGQDVALRCDPISGHVSLFWYQQALGQGPEFLTYFQNEAQLDKSGLPSDRFFAERPEGSVSTLKIQRTQQEDSAVYLCASSARQRYNEQFFGPGTRLTVL.

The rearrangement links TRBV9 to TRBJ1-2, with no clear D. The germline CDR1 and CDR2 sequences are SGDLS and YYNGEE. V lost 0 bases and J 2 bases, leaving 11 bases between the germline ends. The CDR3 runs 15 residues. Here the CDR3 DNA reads TGTGCCAGCAGCGTAGCCGGGCCGCGCAACTATGGCTACACCTTC. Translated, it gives CASSVAGPRNYGYTF.

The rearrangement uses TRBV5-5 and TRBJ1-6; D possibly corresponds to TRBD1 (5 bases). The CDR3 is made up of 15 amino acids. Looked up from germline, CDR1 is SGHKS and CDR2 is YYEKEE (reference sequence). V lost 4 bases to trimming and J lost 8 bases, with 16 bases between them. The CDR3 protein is CASSPAARADSPLHF. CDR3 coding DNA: TGTGCCAGCAGCCCCGCGGCCAGGGCGGATTCACCCCTCCACTTT.

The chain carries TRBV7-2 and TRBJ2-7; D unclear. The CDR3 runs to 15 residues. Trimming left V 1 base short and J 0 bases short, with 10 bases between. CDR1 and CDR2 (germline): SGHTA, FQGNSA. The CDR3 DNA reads TGTGCCAGCAGCTTAGGCATAGGAAACTCCTACGAGCAGTACTTC. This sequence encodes CASSLGIGNSYEQYF.

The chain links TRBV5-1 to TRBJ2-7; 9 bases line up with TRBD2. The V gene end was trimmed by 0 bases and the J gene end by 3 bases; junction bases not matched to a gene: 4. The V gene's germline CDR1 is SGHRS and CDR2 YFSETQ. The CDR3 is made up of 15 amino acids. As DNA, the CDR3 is TGCGCCAGCAGCTTGGGTGGTAGCGGGAGCTACGAGCAGTACTTC. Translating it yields CASSLGGSGSYEQYF.

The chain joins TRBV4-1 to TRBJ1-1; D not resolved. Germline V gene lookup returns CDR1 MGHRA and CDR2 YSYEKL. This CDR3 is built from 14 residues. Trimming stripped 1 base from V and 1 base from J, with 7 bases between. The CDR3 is CASSQVQRNTEAFF. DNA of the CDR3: TGCGCCAGCAGCCAAGTACAGAGGAACACTGAAGCTTTCTTT.

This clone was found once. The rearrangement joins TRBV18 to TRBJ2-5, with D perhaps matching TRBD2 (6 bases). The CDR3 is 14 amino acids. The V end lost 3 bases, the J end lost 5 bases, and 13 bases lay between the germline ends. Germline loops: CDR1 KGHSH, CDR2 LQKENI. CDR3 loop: CASSPSGDGETQYF. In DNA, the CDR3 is TGTGCCAGCTCACCCTCGGGGGATGGGGAGACCCAGTACTTC.

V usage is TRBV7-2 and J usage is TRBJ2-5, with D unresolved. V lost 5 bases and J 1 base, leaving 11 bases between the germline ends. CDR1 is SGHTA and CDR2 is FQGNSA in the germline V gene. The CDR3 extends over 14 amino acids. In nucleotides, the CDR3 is TGTGCCAGCAGCCTACCGGGCACCCAAGAGACCCAGTACTTC. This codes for CASSLPGTQETQYF.

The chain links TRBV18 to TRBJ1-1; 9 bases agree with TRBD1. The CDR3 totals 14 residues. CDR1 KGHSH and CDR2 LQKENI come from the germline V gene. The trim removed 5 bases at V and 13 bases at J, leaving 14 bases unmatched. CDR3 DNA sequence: TGTGCCAGCTCAACCAATTACCGGGGACAGGGTGATTTCTTT. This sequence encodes CASSTNYRGQGDFF.

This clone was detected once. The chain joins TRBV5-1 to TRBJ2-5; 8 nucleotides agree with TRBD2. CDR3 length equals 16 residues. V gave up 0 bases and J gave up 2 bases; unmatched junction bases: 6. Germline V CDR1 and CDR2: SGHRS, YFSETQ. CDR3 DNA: TGCGCCAGCAGCTTGGGGAGCGGGGGAGCTCAAGAGACCCAGTACTTC. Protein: CASSLGSGGAQETQYF.